What follows are 30 T cell receptor beta chains derived from one specimen sequenced in a study of cytomegalovirus exposure and HLA in healthy donors. Vbeta (60) and Jbeta (13) primers were used in the PCR. The method was immunoSEQ multiplex PCR; TCRdb's version includes in-frame clones alone and lacks a portion of them. Here the sample spans about 130,000 clones, around 73% being singletons. The material sequenced was PBMCs. The receptors come from a man aged 50 or older in good health and CMV-seronegative.

This rearrangement joins TRBV20-1 to TRBJ2-7; D is unresolved. The germline V gene has CDR1 DFQATT and CDR2 SNEGSKA (reference sequence). V gave up 4 bases and J gave up 3 bases, with 7 bases separating them. CDR3 size: 11 residues. In DNA form, the CDR3 reads TGCAGTGCTACCCCAGACTACGAGCAGTACTTC. Protein: CSATPDYEQYF.

About this clone: Other DNA variants within this sample encode the same CDR3. The chain is built from TRBV28 and TRBJ1-5, with 7 bases aligning to TRBD1. Germline values: CDR1 MDHEN, CDR2 SYDVKM. V shed 7 bases and J 1 base; nucleotides not matched to a gene: 10. CDR3 size: 16 residues. The CDR3 DNA reads as TGTGCCAGCACCTTCCTCTACAGGGGAAGCAATCAGCCCCAGCATTTT. As protein: CASTFLYRGSNQPQHF.

This clone was seen repeatedly, ten times or more. This chain connects TRBV6-1 to TRBJ2-3, with 11 bases aligning to TRBD2. Germline values: CDR1 MNHNS, CDR2 SASEGT. This CDR3 region has 15 residues. Trimming at V came to 6 bases and at J to 3 bases, leaving 5 bases not matched to a gene. CDR3: CASRKTSGRTDTQYF. The CDR3 DNA sequence: TGTGCCAGCAGGAAAACTAGCGGGAGAACAGATACGCAGTATTTT.

This clone has a single count. The genes are TRBV18 and TRBJ2-3, with 9 positions matching TRBD1. Germline values: CDR1 KGHSH, CDR2 LQKENI. The CDR3 contains 16 residues. J lost 4 bases, V lost 0 bases, and 5 bases had no gene match. Here the CDR3 DNA reads TGTGCCAGCTCACCACCGGGGACAGGGTCCCCAGATACGCAGTATTTT. Protein sequence: CASSPPGTGSPDTQYF.

This clone turned up a few times. This sequence joins TRBV28 and TRBJ2-3, with 8 bases identical to TRBD1. Germline V gives CDR1 MDHEN, CDR2 SYDVKM. The CDR3 runs 15 residues. The V gene end was trimmed by 3 bases and the J gene end by 2 bases; junction bases not matched to a gene: 4. The CDR3 nucleotides read TGTGCCAGCAGTTTCGGGACAGGAGACACAGATACGCAGTATTTT. This sequence encodes CASSFGTGDTDTQYF.

The chain uses TRBV7-2 and TRBJ2-2, with D perhaps matching TRBD1 (6 bases). Germline V gives CDR1 SGHTA, CDR2 FQGNSA. The CDR3 runs to 15 residues. V lost 1 base, J lost 5 bases, and 11 bases lay in between. CDR3 region: CASSLDRASTGELFF. The CDR3, as DNA: TGTGCCAGCAGCTTAGACAGGGCCTCTACCGGGGAGCTGTTTTTT.

J is TRBJ2-1 and V is TRBV28; TRBD1 agrees at 10 bases. Trimming took 6 bases from V and 7 from J; bases not matched to a gene: 12. The CDR3 runs to 16 residues. Germline values: CDR1 MDHEN, CDR2 SYDVKM. CDR3 residues: CASSRTPGQGRNEQFF. For the CDR3, the DNA is TGTGCCAGCAGCAGGACCCCGGGACAGGGGCGGAATGAGCAGTTCTTC.

This clone was seen more than once but under ten times. V is TRBV29-1 and J is TRBJ2-1; 10 nucleotides match TRBD2. V lost 5 bases, J lost 9 bases, and 13 bases stayed unmatched. CDR3 length equals 15 residues. Germline CDR1 is SQVTM and CDR2 is ANQGSEA. CDR3 DNA sequence: TGCAGCGTTCTACCTAGCGGGAGCTCCGGGGGTGAGCAGTTCTTC. It is translated as CSVLPSGSSGGEQFF.

This chain links TRBV19 with TRBJ1-2; tentative D call: TRBD1 (5 bases). Looked up from germline, CDR1 is LNHDA and CDR2 is SQIVND (reference sequence). The CDR3 is 17 residues long. V gave up 2 bases and J gave up 8 bases, with 24 bases separating them. CDR3 DNA: TGTGCCAGTAGTATAATGCCCCAAGGCCAAGGGGCGGTCGGCTACACCTTC. Its translation is CASSIMPQGQGAVGYTF. Full variable domain (outside the CDR3, taken from reference TRBV19 and TRBJ1-2): DGGITQSPKYLFRKEGQNVTLSCEQNLNHDAMYWYRQDPGQGLRLIYYSQIVNDFQKGDIAEGYSVSREKKESFPLTVTSAQKNPTAFYLCASSIMPQGQGAVGYTFGSGTRLTVV.

The chain combines TRBV30 with TRBJ1-1; D is uncertain. Between the trimmed V and J ends, which lost 2 bases and 5 bases, there was a span of 15 bases. The CDR3 is made up of 14 amino acids. The germline gives CDR1 GTSNPN, CDR2 SVGIG (reference sequence). CDR3 sequence: CAWSTLFGVTEAFF. The CDR3 bases are TGTGCCTGGAGTACACTATTTGGAGTTACTGAAGCTTTCTTT.

The chain recombines TRBV6-5 with TRBJ2-3; 11 positions agree with TRBD2. V dropped 5 bases and J dropped 3; count of bases not matched to a gene: 4. This CDR3 is 15 amino acids long. CDR1 MNHEY and CDR2 SVGAGI come from the germline V gene. This chain's CDR3 is CASSRTSGFTDTQYF. CDR3 coding DNA: TGTGCCAGCAGTCGGACTAGCGGGTTTACAGATACGCAGTATTTT.

This clone was seen a handful of times. This sequence joins TRBV6-5 and TRBJ2-6; 7 positions agree with TRBD2. Germline V gene data show CDR1 as MNHEY and CDR2 as SVGAGI. The V gene end was trimmed by 6 bases and the J gene end by 2 bases; junction bases not matched to a gene: 1. This CDR3 has 14 residues. The DNA of the CDR3 is TGTGCCAGCAGCCGGGGGGCTGGGGCCAACGTCCTGACTTTC. Translating it yields CASSRGAGANVLTF.

V is TRBV19 and J is TRBJ2-5; 7 positions agree with TRBD1. Germline CDR1 and CDR2: LNHDA and SQIVND (reference sequence). The ends lost 4 bases at V and 2 bases at J; junction bases unmatched: 1. This CDR3 contains 13 residues. CDR3 protein: CASSKDRQETQYF. CDR3 nucleotide sequence: TGTGCCAGTAGTAAGGACAGGCAAGAGACCCAGTACTTC. Supplemented by reference TRBV19 and TRBJ2-5, the full variable domain reads DGGITQSPKYLFRKEGQNVTLSCEQNLNHDAMYWYRQDPGQGLRLIYYSQIVNDFQKGDIAEGYSVSREKKESFPLTVTSAQKNPTAFYLCASSKDRQETQYFGPGTRLLVL.

This sequence joins TRBV5-1 and TRBJ2-1; TRBD2 agrees at 12 bases. The CDR3 contains 15 residues. The J segment lost 6 bases and the V segment lost 4 bases, leaving 5 bases of the junction unmatched. In germline, CDR1 is SGHRS, CDR2 YFSETQ. This CDR3 reads CASSPTSGSGNEQFF. The CDR3 region has the DNA TGCGCCAGCAGCCCGACTAGCGGGAGCGGCAATGAGCAGTTCTTC.

This clone was counted once. The V call is TRBV5-5, the J call TRBJ1-1, with D unresolved. The CDR3 is 13 amino acids. V lost 1 base and J 5 bases, leaving 9 bases between the germline ends. Germline CDR1 SGHKS, CDR2 YYEKEE (reference sequence). CDR3 sequence: CASSLRAETEAFF. CDR3 nucleotides: TGTGCCAGCAGCTTGCGAGCTGAGACTGAAGCTTTCTTT. Complete variable domain (other parts from reference TRBV5-5 and TRBJ1-1): DAGVTQSPTHLIKTRGQQVTLRCSPISGHKSVSWYQQVLGQGPQFIFQYYEKEERGRGNFPDRFSARQFPNYSSELNVNALLLGDSALYLCASSLRAETEAFFGQGTRLTVV.

The V call is TRBV10-3, the J call TRBJ2-7, with D perhaps TRBD2 (6 bases). Germline assignment: CDR1 ENHRY and CDR2 SYGVKD. This CDR3 is built from 13 residues. V gave up 7 bases and J gave up 5 bases, with 15 bases separating them. CDR3 nucleotide sequence: TGTGCCATCAAGTCGGACTACGGTGACGAGCAGTACTTC. Its translation is CAIKSDYGDEQYF.

The gene calls are TRBV5-1 and TRBJ2-7; tentative D call: TRBD2 (6 bases). CDR1 SGHRS and CDR2 YFSETQ come from the germline V gene. CDR3 size: 14 residues. Trimming left V 4 bases short and J 3 bases short, with 14 bases between. CDR3 protein: CASSPWDGGYEQYF. The CDR3 DNA is TGCGCCAGCAGCCCGTGGGACGGGGGCTACGAGCAGTACTTC.

This chain joins TRBV6-5 and TRBJ2-4, with D tentatively TRBD2 (5 bases). Germline values: CDR1 MNHEY, CDR2 SVGAGI. This CDR3 is built from 14 residues. With 7 bases removed from V and 6 bases from J, the gap between germline ends came to 16 bases. Here the CDR3 DNA reads TGTGCCAGCAACCCACTAGGGTGGGGAAACATTCAGTACTTC. Amino acid sequence: CASNPLGWGNIQYF.

This chain links TRBV6-1 with TRBJ2-2; weak D call: TRBD1 (6 bases). CDR1 is MNHNS and CDR2 is SASEGT in the germline V gene. This CDR3 has 15 amino acids. V was clipped by 8 bases and J by 0 bases, with 13 bases between them. The CDR3: CASGRGHPNTGELFF. As DNA, the CDR3 is TGTGCCAGCGGCAGGGGACATCCGAACACCGGGGAGCTGTTTTTT.

CDR3 DNA sequence: TGCAGTGCTAGAGATCAGGGGGCGGTGTTTTTT. Amino acids: CSARDQGAVFF. The chain employs TRBV20-1 and TRBJ2-2; 8 nucleotides match TRBD1. The V segment lost 0 bases and the J segment 15 bases; nucleotides outside the gene matches: 3. From germline, CDR1 is DFQATT and CDR2 SNEGSKA (reference sequence). The CDR3 contains 11 residues.

In its sample, this clone was seen once. This rearrangement joins TRBV18 to TRBJ2-7, with 7 nucleotides matching TRBD2. The CDR3 is 16 residues long. V was clipped by 3 bases and J by 2 bases; unmatched bases: 10. Looked up from germline, CDR1 is KGHSH and CDR2 is LQKENI. This CDR3 reads CASSPSAGGSPYEQYF. The CDR3, as DNA: TGTGCCAGCTCACCGTCGGCGGGCGGGAGCCCCTACGAGCAGTACTTC.

The chain carries TRBV9 and TRBJ2-1; D is perhaps TRBD1 (6 bases). Trimming took 4 bases from V and 7 from J, leaving 18 bases between them. Germline values: CDR1 SGDLS, CDR2 YYNGEE. There are 15 residues in the CDR3. CDR3: CASSPILTGWNEQFF. The CDR3 nucleotides are TGTGCCAGCAGCCCGATACTTACAGGGTGGAATGAGCAGTTCTTC.

This clone was found a few times. The chain couples TRBV4-1 to TRBJ1-4, with 10 nucleotides matching TRBD1. The V and J ends lost 3 bases and 5 bases, in that order; junction bases with no gene match: 3. The CDR3 is 15 residues long. Germline CDR1 and CDR2: MGHRA and YSYEKL. The CDR3 DNA sequence: TGCGCCAGCAGCCATGGGACAGGGGCAAATGAAAAACTGTTTTTT. Protein: CASSHGTGANEKLFF.

V gene TRBV28 combines with J gene TRBJ1-4, with 7 bases fitting TRBD1. V lost 7 bases to trimming and J lost 8 bases; unmatched junction nucleotides: 10. This CDR3 contains 14 residues. Germline V gives CDR1 MDHEN, CDR2 SYDVKM. The CDR3 loop is CASKFRQGYEKLFF. The CDR3 DNA reads as TGTGCCAGCAAATTTAGACAGGGTTACGAAAAACTGTTTTTT.

The J gene is TRBJ2-1, the V gene TRBV29-1; 7 bases fit TRBD2. Germline values: CDR1 SQVTM, CDR2 ANQGSEA. Germline trimming cut 0 bases from V and 10 bases from J; bases unmatched to any gene: 15. CDR3 length equals 16 residues. CDR3 DNA sequence: TGCAGCGTTGAAGATCGGAGAAGCGGGGCGATGAGGGAGCAGTTCTTC. It specifies CSVEDRRSGAMREQFF.

This clone showed up just a few times. The chain employs TRBV5-1 and TRBJ2-2; D ambiguous. The V gene's germline CDR1 is SGHRS and CDR2 YFSETQ. The CDR3 loop spans 14 amino acids. Trimming removed 1 base at V and 1 base at J, with 5 bases between. The CDR3 reads CASSLNGNTGELFF. CDR3 coding DNA: TGCGCCAGCAGCTTGAACGGGAACACCGGGGAGCTGTTTTTT.

With respect to this clone: Within the sample, other DNA sequences also encode this same CDR3. V usage is TRBV7-2 and J usage is TRBJ2-5; D ambiguous. V was trimmed by 4 bases and J by 3 bases, leaving 3 bases between them. The germline V gene encodes CDR1 SGHTA and CDR2 FQGNSA. The CDR3 has 11 residues. This CDR3 is CASSSEETQYF. The CDR3 nucleotides read TGTGCCAGCAGCTCCGAAGAGACCCAGTACTTC.

The chain recombines TRBV29-1 with TRBJ2-5; perhaps TRBD2 as D (6 bases). Between the trimmed V and J ends, which lost 7 bases and 1 base, there was a span of 16 bases. The CDR3 extends over 14 amino acids. From germline, CDR1 is SQVTM and CDR2 ANQGSEA. The CDR3 DNA follows: TGCAGCGCCGGACTAAGGGTTTCCCAAGAGACCCAGTACTTC. Its translation: CSAGLRVSQETQYF.

The chain uses TRBV28 and TRBJ2-3; 7 bases match TRBD1. Germline V gene lookup returns CDR1 MDHEN and CDR2 SYDVKM. This CDR3 spans 22 amino acids. The V gene end was trimmed by 6 bases and the J gene end by 1 base; junction bases not matched to a gene: 28. The CDR3 DNA follows: TGTGCCAGCAGCTATGGCCCCTTTTCTCGACAGGGCCGACATAGAGGCACAGATACGCAGTATTTT. It encodes CASSYGPFSRQGRHRGTDTQYF.

This clone was picked up one time. The chain joins TRBV18 to TRBJ2-1, with D maybe TRBD2 (7 bases). The CDR3 has 15 amino acids. CDR1 is KGHSH and CDR2 is LQKENI in the germline V gene. V was clipped by 4 bases and J by 8 bases, with 18 bases between them. This chain's CDR3 is CASSREGELSHEQFF. CDR3 nucleotide sequence: TGTGCCAGCTCACGGGAGGGGGAATTGAGCCATGAGCAGTTCTTC.